The 5 T cell receptor beta chains reported below all come from one sample, sequenced in a study of CD8+ T cells in alopecia areata (dated by TCRdb to the late 2010s). Per the publication, the time point label means: about 5 months on oral tofacitinib. What this sample's treatment or condition label stands for: oral pan-JAK inhibitor, 5-10 mg twice daily. Libraries were made using the immunoSEQ multiplex PCR assay. To provide template for TCR sequencing, every sample had RNA extracted and reverse transcribed into cDNA. Entries here come from immuneACCESS through TCRdb and include only in-frame sequences with V and J called. Some clones fail to appear in such tables; in the studies checked, an unresolved V gene covers under half of the shortfall, and the cause of the remainder is unknown. The sample table lists approximately 280,000 clones, roughly 64% of them with a count of one. The ten largest account for about 1.7% of the sample.

Sequencing was performed on CD4+ T cells sorted from blood, taken at week 24, from a patient treated with tofacitinib. The source of these receptors is a human donor with alopecia areata.

This clone occurred a few times. The gene calls are TRBV7-2 and TRBJ1-2; D gene ambiguous. Deletions cut 5 bases from V and 0 bases from J, with 13 bases between. CDR3 length: 15 residues. The V gene's germline CDR1 is SGHTA and CDR2 FQGNSA. The CDR3 nucleotides read TGTGCCAGCAGCCCCGTTGTCGGCGCTAACTATGGCTACACCTTC. It translates to CASSPVVGANYGYTF.

This clone was recorded once. The chain has TRBV30 and TRBJ1-4; no definite D call. Trimming stripped 7 bases from V and 6 bases from J, with 15 bases between. Germline V gene sequence: CDR1 GTSNPN, CDR2 SVGIG (reference sequence). This CDR3 contains 13 residues. In DNA form, the CDR3 reads TGTGCCTTGCAGTCCCGAGACTATGAAAAACTGTTTTTT. It yields the protein CALQSRDYEKLFF.

The genes are TRBV4-3 and TRBJ2-2; D may be TRBD1 (6 bases). The germline V gene has CDR1 LGHNA and CDR2 YSLEER. Trimming left V 3 bases short and J 0 bases short, with 14 bases between. The CDR3 consists of 17 residues. In DNA form, the CDR3 reads TGCGCCAGCAGCCATCCTACAGGGTACGCGAACACCGGGGAGCTGTTTTTT. Amino acid sequence: CASSHPTGYANTGELFF.

This clone was seen more than once but under ten times. The chain is built from TRBV30 and TRBJ2-2; perhaps TRBD1 as D (5 bases). The germline V gene encodes CDR1 GTSNPN and CDR2 SVGIG (reference sequence). Deletions cut 3 bases from V and 1 base from J, with 15 bases between. This CDR3 has 16 residues. The CDR3 nucleotides read TGTGCCTGGAGAGGGGTTGTACAGAGGAACACCGGGGAGCTGTTTTTT. It translates to CAWRGVVQRNTGELFF.

The gene calls are TRBV27 and TRBJ2-5, with 7 bases that match TRBD2. Trimming took 6 bases from V and 5 from J; bases not matched to a gene: 0. Germline V gene sequence: CDR1 MNHEY, CDR2 SMNVEV (reference sequence). This CDR3 is built from 11 residues. The CDR3 DNA reads as TGTGCCAGCAGCGGGGGGGAGACCCAGTACTTC. Translation: CASSGGETQYF.